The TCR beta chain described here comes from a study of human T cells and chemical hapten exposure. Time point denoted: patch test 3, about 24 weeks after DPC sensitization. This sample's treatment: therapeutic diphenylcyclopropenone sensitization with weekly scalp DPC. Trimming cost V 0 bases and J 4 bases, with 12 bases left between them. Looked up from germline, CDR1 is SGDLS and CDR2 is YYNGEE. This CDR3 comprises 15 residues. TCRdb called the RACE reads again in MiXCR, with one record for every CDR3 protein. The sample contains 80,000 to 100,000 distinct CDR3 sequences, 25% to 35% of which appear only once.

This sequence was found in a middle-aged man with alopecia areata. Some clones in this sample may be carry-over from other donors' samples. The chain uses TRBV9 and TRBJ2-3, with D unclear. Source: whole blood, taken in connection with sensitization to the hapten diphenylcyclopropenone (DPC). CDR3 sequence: CASSVGPRISDTQYF. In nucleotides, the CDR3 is TGTGCCAGCAGCGTAGGACCCCGGATATCAGATACGCAGTATTTT.